The text below deals with one TCR beta chain. The record originates from a study of blood T cell repertoires in COVID-19. About the research overall: The study drew acute and convalescent COVID-19 samples from the United States, Italy and Spain. PBMCs, B-cell-depleted T cells, or T cells provided the cDNA or gDNA that made up the material.

Germline CDR1 and CDR2: MDHEN and SYDVKM. Trimming cost V 2 bases and J 3 bases, with 10 bases left between them. CDR3 length: 14 residues. The authors' processing: Quantification of nucleated cells was approximated via reference gene primer amplification. TCRdb's table, derived via immunoSEQ multiplex PCR, lists solely in-frame clones and lacks some. The V and J calls and clone size are taken from that table; D and trimming were inferred from the DNA. The repertoire holds 270,000 or so clones, with 86% as singletons. The chain joins TRBV28 to TRBJ1-2; TRBD1 is a possible D gene (5 bases). Sequenced input: peripheral blood. This TCR derives from a woman in her 30s with active or convalescent COVID-19. Here the CDR3 reads CASSLRQGYYGYTF. In DNA form, the CDR3 reads TGTGCCAGCAGTTTACGTCAGGGTTACTATGGCTACACCTTC.